The clone carrying this T cell receptor (beta chain) occurred many times. The target antigen is unknown. The CDR3 length is 15 residues. Germline-derived CDR1 and CDR2 are LGHDT and YNNKEL (reference sequence). V lost 2 bases to trimming and J lost 2 bases, with 12 bases between them. This sample was included in a study of glioma-infiltrating T cells. Study-level findings and limits: Non-neoplastic patients had below-expected tissue-blood divergence, while all gliomas exceeded expectation.

Amplification of TCR alpha and beta CDR3 regions from RNA used iRepertoire nested multiplex PCR. For one-step reverse transcription and amplification, roughly 100-400 ng of tissue mRNA or PBMC total RNA was used. TCRdb analysed the multiplex PCR reads with MiXCR anew, one entry per CDR3 protein. The sample contains thousands of distinct CDR3 sequences, 25% to 35% of which appear only once. The clonotype originates from a human donor with low-grade glioma or glioblastoma, undergoing nonglioma brain surgery, or in good health (not recorded which). The chain links TRBV3-1 to TRBJ2-5; tentative D call: TRBD1 (6 bases). The sample was glioma tissue, nonneoplastic brain tissue, or PBMCs (not recorded which). Here the CDR3 DNA reads TGTGCCAGCAGCCAAACCGACAGGCAGCAAGAGACCCAGTACTTC. It encodes CASSQTDRQQETQYF.